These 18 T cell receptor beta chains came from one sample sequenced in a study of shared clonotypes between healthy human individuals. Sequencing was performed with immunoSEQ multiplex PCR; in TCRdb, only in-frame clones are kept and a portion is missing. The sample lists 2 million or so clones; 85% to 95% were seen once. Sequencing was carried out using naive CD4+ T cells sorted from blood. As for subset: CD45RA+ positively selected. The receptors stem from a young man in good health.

The CDR3 reads CASSGGILSNQPQHF. The CDR3 coding sequence is TGTGCCAGCAGTGGGGGGATCTTGAGCAATCAGCCCCAGCATTTT. The chain carries TRBV6-1 and TRBJ1-5; D is perhaps TRBD1 (5 bases). In germline, CDR1 is MNHNS, CDR2 SASEGT. There are 15 residues in the CDR3. Between the trimmed V and J ends, which lost 4 bases and 1 base, there was a span of 11 bases.

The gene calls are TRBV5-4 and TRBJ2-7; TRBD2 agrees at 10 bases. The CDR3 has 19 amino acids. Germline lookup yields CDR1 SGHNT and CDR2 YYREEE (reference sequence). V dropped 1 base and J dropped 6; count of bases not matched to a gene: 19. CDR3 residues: CASSLPASGRAKLGSEQYF. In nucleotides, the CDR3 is TGTGCCAGCAGCTTGCCCGCCAGCGGGAGGGCCAAGTTGGGTTCCGAGCAGTACTTC.

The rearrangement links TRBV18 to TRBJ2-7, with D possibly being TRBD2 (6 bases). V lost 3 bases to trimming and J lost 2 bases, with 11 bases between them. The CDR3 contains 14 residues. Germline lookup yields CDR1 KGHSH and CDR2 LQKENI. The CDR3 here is CASSPGTLTYEQYF. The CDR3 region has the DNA TGTGCCAGCTCACCGGGGACTTTGACCTACGAGCAGTACTTC.

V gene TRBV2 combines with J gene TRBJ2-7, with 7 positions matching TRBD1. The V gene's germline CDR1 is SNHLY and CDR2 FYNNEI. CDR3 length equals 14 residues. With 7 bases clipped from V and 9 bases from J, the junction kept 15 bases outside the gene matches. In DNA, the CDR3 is TGTGCCAGCACCGCCGGGACAGCCCCTAAGGTGCAGTACTTC. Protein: CASTAGTAPKVQYF.

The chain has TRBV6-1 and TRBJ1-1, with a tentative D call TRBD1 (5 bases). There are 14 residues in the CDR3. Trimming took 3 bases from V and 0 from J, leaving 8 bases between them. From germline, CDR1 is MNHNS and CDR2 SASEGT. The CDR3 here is CASSDQGMNTEAFF. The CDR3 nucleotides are TGTGCCAGCAGTGATCAGGGCATGAACACTGAAGCTTTCTTT.

CDR3 loop: CASSQGQGAGSQPQHF. CDR3 bases: TGTGCCAGCAGTCAAGGACAGGGGGCAGGTAGTCAGCCCCAGCATTTT. The rearrangement joins TRBV2 to TRBJ1-5; 11 nucleotides align to TRBD1. With V trimmed by 5 bases and J by 6 bases, 9 bases remained unmatched. CDR1 is SNHLY and CDR2 is FYNNEI in the germline V gene. The CDR3 totals 16 residues.

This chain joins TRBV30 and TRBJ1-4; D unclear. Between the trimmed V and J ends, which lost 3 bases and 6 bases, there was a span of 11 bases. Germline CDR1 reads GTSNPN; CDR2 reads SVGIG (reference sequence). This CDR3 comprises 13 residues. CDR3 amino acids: CAWSKQSYEKLFF. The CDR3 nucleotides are TGTGCCTGGAGCAAGCAGAGCTATGAAAAACTGTTTTTT.

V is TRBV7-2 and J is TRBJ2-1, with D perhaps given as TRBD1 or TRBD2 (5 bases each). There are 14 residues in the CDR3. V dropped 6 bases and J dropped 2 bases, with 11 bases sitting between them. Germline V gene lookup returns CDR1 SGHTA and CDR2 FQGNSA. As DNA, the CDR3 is TGTGCCAGCAGTGGGACCCTCCCCTACAATGAGCAGTTCTTC. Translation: CASSGTLPYNEQFF.

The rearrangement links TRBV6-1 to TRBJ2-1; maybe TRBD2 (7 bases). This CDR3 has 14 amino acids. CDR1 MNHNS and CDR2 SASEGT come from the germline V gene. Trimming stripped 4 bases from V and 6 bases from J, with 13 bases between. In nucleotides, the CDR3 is TGTGCCAGCAGTGTGGGCGCGGGGGCCAATGAGCAGTTCTTC. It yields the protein CASSVGAGANEQFF.

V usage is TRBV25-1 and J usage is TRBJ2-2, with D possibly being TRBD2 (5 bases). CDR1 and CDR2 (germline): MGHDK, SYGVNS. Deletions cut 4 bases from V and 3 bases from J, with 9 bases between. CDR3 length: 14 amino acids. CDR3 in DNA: TGTGCCAGCAGTGTAGCCGGGGACACCGGGGAGCTGTTTTTT. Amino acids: CASSVAGDTGELFF. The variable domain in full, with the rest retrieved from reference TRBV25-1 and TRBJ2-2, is EADIYQTPRYLVIGTGKKITLECSQTMGHDKMYWYQQDPGMELHLIHYSYGVNSTEKGDLSSESTVSRIRTEHFPLTLESARPSHTSQYLCASSVAGDTGELFFGEGSRLTVL.

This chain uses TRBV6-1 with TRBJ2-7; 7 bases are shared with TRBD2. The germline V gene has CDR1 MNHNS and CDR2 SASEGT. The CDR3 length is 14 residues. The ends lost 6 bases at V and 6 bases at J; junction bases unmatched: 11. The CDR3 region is CASSDDHGRVEQYF. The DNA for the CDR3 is TGTGCCAGCAGCGATGATCATGGGAGGGTCGAGCAGTACTTC.

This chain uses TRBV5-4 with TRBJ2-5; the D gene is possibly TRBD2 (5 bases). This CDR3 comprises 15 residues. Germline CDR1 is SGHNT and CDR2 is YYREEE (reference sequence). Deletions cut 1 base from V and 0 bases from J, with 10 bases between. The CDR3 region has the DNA TGTGCCAGCAGCTTGAAAACGGGGAACCAAGAGACCCAGTACTTC. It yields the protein CASSLKTGNQETQYF.

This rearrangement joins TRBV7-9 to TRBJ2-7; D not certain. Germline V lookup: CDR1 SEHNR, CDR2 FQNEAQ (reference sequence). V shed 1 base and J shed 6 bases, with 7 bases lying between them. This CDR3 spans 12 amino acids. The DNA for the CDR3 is TGTGCCAGCAGCTTAGAGGGTTCCGAGCAGTACTTC. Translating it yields CASSLEGSEQYF.

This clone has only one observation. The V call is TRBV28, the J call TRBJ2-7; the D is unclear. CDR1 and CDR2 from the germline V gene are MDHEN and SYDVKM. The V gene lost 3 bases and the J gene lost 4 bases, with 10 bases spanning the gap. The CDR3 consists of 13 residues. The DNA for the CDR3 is TGTGCCAGCAGTTTCATGGGAAAGTACGAGCAGTACTTC. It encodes CASSFMGKYEQYF.

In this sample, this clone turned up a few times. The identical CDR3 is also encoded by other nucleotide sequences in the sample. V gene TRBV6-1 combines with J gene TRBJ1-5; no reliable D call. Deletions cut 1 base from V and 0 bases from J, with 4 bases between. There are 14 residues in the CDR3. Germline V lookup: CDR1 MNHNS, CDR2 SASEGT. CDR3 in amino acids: CASSEGDSNQPQHF. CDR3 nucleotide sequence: TGTGCCAGCAGTGAAGGGGATAGCAATCAGCCCCAGCATTTT.

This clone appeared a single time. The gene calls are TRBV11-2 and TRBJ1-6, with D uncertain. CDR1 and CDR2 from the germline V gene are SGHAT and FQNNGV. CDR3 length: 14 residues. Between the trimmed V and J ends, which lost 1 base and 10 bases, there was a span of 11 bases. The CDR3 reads CASSLAGGSSPLHF. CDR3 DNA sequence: TGTGCCAGCAGCTTAGCGGGTGGGTCCTCACCCCTCCACTTT.

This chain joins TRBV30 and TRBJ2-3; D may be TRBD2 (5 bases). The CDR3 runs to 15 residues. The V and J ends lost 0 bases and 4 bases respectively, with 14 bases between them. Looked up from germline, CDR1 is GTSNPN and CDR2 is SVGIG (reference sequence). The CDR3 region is CAWSVGGSGPDTQYF. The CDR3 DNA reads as TGTGCCTGGAGTGTAGGCGGGTCTGGCCCAGATACGCAGTATTTT.

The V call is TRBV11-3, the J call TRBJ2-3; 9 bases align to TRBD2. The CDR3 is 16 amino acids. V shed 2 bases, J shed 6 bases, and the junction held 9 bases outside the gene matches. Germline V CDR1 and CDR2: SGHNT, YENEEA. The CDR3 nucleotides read TGTGCCAGCAGCTTAAGAGCGGGAGGTGTGACGGATACGCAGTATTTT. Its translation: CASSLRAGGVTDTQYF.